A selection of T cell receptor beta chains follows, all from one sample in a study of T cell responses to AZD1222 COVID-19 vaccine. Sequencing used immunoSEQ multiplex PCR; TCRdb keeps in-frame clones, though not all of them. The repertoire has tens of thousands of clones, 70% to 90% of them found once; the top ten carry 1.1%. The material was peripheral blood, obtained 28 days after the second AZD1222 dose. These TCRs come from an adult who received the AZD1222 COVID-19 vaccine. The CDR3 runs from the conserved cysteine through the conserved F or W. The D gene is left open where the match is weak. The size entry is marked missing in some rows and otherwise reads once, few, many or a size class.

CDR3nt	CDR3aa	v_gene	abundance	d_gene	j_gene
TGTGCCAGCTCACCAGCGGGCGGGGACTACGAGCAGTACTTC	CASSPAGGDYEQYF	TRBV18	.	.	TRBJ2-7
TGTGCCAGCAGCTACGGGAGCACAGATACGCAGTATTTT	CASSYGSTDTQYF	TRBV7-9	.	.	TRBJ2-3
TGTGCCAGCTCATCATCGACAGGGGCGGTGGGTCAGCCCCAGCATTTT	CASSSSTGAVGQPQHF	TRBV18	.	TRBD1	TRBJ1-5
TGTGCCAGCAGCGCTCAACGCAGGGGGCTTTTCAACGAGCAGTACTTC	CASSAQRRGLFNEQYF	TRBV9	once	TRBD1	TRBJ2-7
TGTGCCATCAGTGAGTCGACTAGCGGGAGGGCCCTCATCCACGAGCAGTACTTC	CAISESTSGRALIHEQYF	TRBV10-3	.	TRBD2	TRBJ2-7
TGCGCCAGCAGCCAAGATCAGGGGGTCCAGATTGCAGATACGCAGTATTTT	CASSQDQGVQIADTQYF	TRBV4-3	once	TRBD1	TRBJ2-3
TGTGCCAGCAGCCCGGTGGTCGGCTGGAGAGGAAACACCATATATTTT	CASSPVVGWRGNTIYF	TRBV7-9	.	.	TRBJ1-3
TGTGCCAGCAGCTTACCGAATACCGGGGAGCTGTTTTTT	CASSLPNTGELFF	TRBV5-5	.	.	TRBJ2-2
TGTGCCAGCAGCCCGCGAGTAAACCATGGCTACACCTTC	CASSPRVNHGYTF	TRBV7-2	.	.	TRBJ1-2
TGTGCCAGCAGTTTAATGTCGGGGGAGCAGTACTTC	CASSLMSGEQYF	TRBV12-3/TRBV12-4	.	.	TRBJ2-7
TGTGCCAGCAGCTTTACTAGCGGGAGGGCCAGGAACGAGCAGTACTTC	CASSFTSGRARNEQYF	TRBV7-2	once	TRBD2	TRBJ2-7
TGTGCCAGCAGCTCTCGACCTCTCCCGGACACTGAAGCTTTCTTT	CASSSRPLPDTEAFF	TRBV11-2	.	.	TRBJ1-1
TGTGCCTGGAGTAACGGGGGCTACTATGGCTACACCTTC	CAWSNGGYYGYTF	TRBV30	.	.	TRBJ1-2
TGTGCCAGCCGACAGCTATCTGGAAACACCATATATTTT	CASRQLSGNTIYF	TRBV7-2	.	.	TRBJ1-3
TGTGCCAGCAGCTTGGGTCGGGATTTAGGGGGCTACACCTTC	CASSLGRDLGGYTF	TRBV5-8	.	.	TRBJ1-2
TGTGCCAGCAGCTTAGAGACAACAGCTAACTATGGCTACACCTTC	CASSLETTANYGYTF	TRBV13	.	.	TRBJ1-2
TGTGCCACCAGTGATTCCGGACTAGCGGGAGGGCCTTCAAATGAGCAGTTCTTC	CATSDSGLAGGPSNEQFF	TRBV24-1	few	TRBD2	TRBJ2-1
TGTGCCAGCAGCACCCCGGGACTAGCGACGTATACGCAGTATTTT	CASSTPGLATYTQYF	TRBV5-4	once	TRBD2	TRBJ2-3
TGTGCCAGCAGCTTGGCCCGCGGACAGCCCCTCTATGGCTACACCTTC	CASSLARGQPLYGYTF	TRBV5-4	.	.	TRBJ1-2
TGTGCCTGGAGTGTACTAACCGAATCACCCCTCCACTTT	CAWSVLTESPLHF	TRBV30	.	.	TRBJ1-6
TGTGCCAGCTCACTTATCGGACAGGGGGGGGTAGGTGTTTCCTACGAGCAGTACTTC	CASSLIGQGGVGVSYEQYF	TRBV18	.	TRBD1	TRBJ2-7
TGTGCCAGCAGCGTAGCGGGGTCCTGGAATCAGCCCCAGCATTTT	CASSVAGSWNQPQHF	TRBV9	once	.	TRBJ1-5
TGTGCCACCAGTGAAACTAGCGGGAGGGCTGCCGAGCAGTACTTC	CATSETSGRAAEQYF	TRBV24-1	.	TRBD2	TRBJ2-7
TGCGCCAGCAGCTTGGACATTGAACAAGATGGCTACACCTTC	CASSLDIEQDGYTF	TRBV5-1	.	.	TRBJ1-2
TGTGCCAGCAGCTTAGGGGCTAGCGGGAGGACCTACAATGAGCAGTTCTTC	CASSLGASGRTYNEQFF	TRBV7-9	.	TRBD2	TRBJ2-1
TGTGCCAGCAGCTTATTCGGACTAGCGGAGGGAGATACGCAGTATTTT	CASSLFGLAEGDTQYF	TRBV7-2	.	TRBD2	TRBJ2-3
TGTGCCAGCAGCCCGGGGGGGGCTAGCGGGAGGGCCCATGAGCAGTTCTTC	CASSPGGASGRAHEQFF	TRBV5-6	.	TRBD2	TRBJ2-1
TGTGCCACCGGTCAGGGCCCACGTCGTGGTGAAAAACTGTTTTTT	CATGQGPRRGEKLFF	TRBV15	.	.	TRBJ1-4
TGTGCCAGCAGCTTAGGGACAGCAACTAATGAAAAACTGTTTTTT	CASSLGTATNEKLFF	TRBV7-9	.	.	TRBJ1-4
TGTGCCTGGAGTGTCTGGGTAACCCGAAACACCGGGGAGCTGTTTTTT	CAWSVWVTRNTGELFF	TRBV30	.	.	TRBJ2-2
TGTGCCAGCAGCTTGTTCCTGGGAGGCACCGGGGAGCTGTTTTTT	CASSLFLGGTGELFF	TRBV5-5	.	.	TRBJ2-2
TGTGCCAGCAGTGAAGCCCGGACTAGCGGGGACGGGGAGCAGTACTTC	CASSEARTSGDGEQYF	TRBV2	.	TRBD2	TRBJ2-7
TGTGCCAGCAGTTTCGCGGAGAACTACGAGCAGTACTTC	CASSFAENYEQYF	TRBV28	.	.	TRBJ2-7
TGCAGTGCTATTTCCTATGGCTACACCTTC	CSAISYGYTF	TRBV20-1	.	.	TRBJ1-2
TGCAGCGTTGACCTGAACACCGGGGAGCTGTTTTTT	CSVDLNTGELFF	TRBV29-1	.	.	TRBJ2-2
TGCGCCAGCAGCCAGGCAGATACGCAGTATTTT	CASSQADTQYF	TRBV4-1	.	.	TRBJ2-3
TGTGCCAGCAGTGATACCAGGGTCTATGGCTACACCTTC	CASSDTRVYGYTF	TRBV2	.	.	TRBJ1-2
TGTGCCAGTACACAGGGGGGCAACAATCAGCCCCAGCATTTT	CASTQGGNNQPQHF	TRBV10-3	.	TRBD1	TRBJ1-5
TGCAGCGTTGGGGAACCGGGACAGGGAGCTGGGGCCAACGTCCTGACTTTC	CSVGEPGQGAGANVLTF	TRBV29-1	.	TRBD1	TRBJ2-6
TGTGCCAGCATCCTGGACAGATATAATGAAAAACTGTTTTTT	CASILDRYNEKLFF	TRBV2	.	.	TRBJ1-4
TGTGCCAGCAGTGAAGCGGGGACAGCCCTCTACGAGCAGTACTTC	CASSEAGTALYEQYF	TRBV6-1	.	TRBD1	TRBJ2-7
TGTGCCAGCAGTTTAGACCAGCCCCAGCATTTT	CASSLDQPQHF	TRBV12-3/TRBV12-4	.	.	TRBJ1-5
TGTGCCAGCAGGTCGGTGGTAACTGAAGCTTTCTTT	CASRSVVTEAFF	TRBV11-2	few	.	TRBJ1-1
TGTGCCAGTAGGGGACTAGCGGGGAGAGGCGGCACCGGGGAGCTGTTTTTT	CASRGLAGRGGTGELFF	TRBV19	.	TRBD2	TRBJ2-2
TGTGCCAGCAGTCAACAGGGTTCAGAGACCCAGTACTTC	CASSQQGSETQYF	TRBV12-3/TRBV12-4	.	.	TRBJ2-5
TGTGCCAGCAGCCAAGAGGGGTGGGAACCCCCGAACACCGGGGAGCTGTTTTTT	CASSQEGWEPPNTGELFF	TRBV3-1/TRBV3-2	.	.	TRBJ2-2
TGTGCCAGTACGGCCAAGCGGGAGGTGAACGGGGAGCTGTTTTTT	CASTAKREVNGELFF	TRBV19	.	TRBD2	TRBJ2-2
TGCGCCAGCAGCTTGGCAGGTGGGGACTATGGCTACACCTTC	CASSLAGGDYGYTF	TRBV5-1	.	.	TRBJ1-2
TGTGCCAGTAGTATGAAAATAGCGGGAGTCAATGAGCAGTTCTTC	CASSMKIAGVNEQFF	TRBV19	.	TRBD2	TRBJ2-1
TGTGCCAGCAGCGTAGCTCCAAGGAGTTTGGGTCGGTCCAATGAGCAGTTCTTC	CASSVAPRSLGRSNEQFF	TRBV9	.	.	TRBJ2-1
TGCGCCAGCAGCTTGGAACCAGGGTCTAATGAAAAACTGTTTTTT	CASSLEPGSNEKLFF	TRBV5-1	.	.	TRBJ1-4
TGTGCCAGCAGCTTTAGGACTTTCTCCTACAATGAGCAGTTCTTC	CASSFRTFSYNEQFF	TRBV7-2	.	.	TRBJ2-1
TGCAGTGCTAGAGTACAGGGTTCGGCTTTCTTT	CSARVQGSAFF	TRBV20-1	.	.	TRBJ1-1
TGTGCCAGCTCACCATCGGGTTCCGGGGCCAACGTCCTGACTTTC	CASSPSGSGANVLTF	TRBV18	.	.	TRBJ2-6
TGTGCCAGCAGTCCACTAGCGGGAGGGCGGGACACCGGGGAGCTGTTTTTT	CASSPLAGGRDTGELFF	TRBV27	.	TRBD2	TRBJ2-2
TGTGCCAGCAGCGCAACAGGGTGGAAAGAAGCTTTCTTT	CASSATGWKEAFF	TRBV11-2	.	.	TRBJ1-1
TGCGCCAGCAGCTTGAAGGGTTGGCCTAATGAAAAACTGTTTTTT	CASSLKGWPNEKLFF	TRBV5-1	.	.	TRBJ1-4
TGCGCCAGCAGCTTGGCCAACAGAAATGGCTACACCTTC	CASSLANRNGYTF	TRBV5-1	.	.	TRBJ1-2